The source of this TCR beta chain is a study of CD4 T cells in relation to SARS-CoV-2 and coronaviruses. Study background: No peptide or an HIV-1 Nef peptide pool served as negative control. Findings and caveats of the study: Monoreactive clones expanded significantly more to SARS-CoV-2 than crossreactive clones did.

This clone was counted a few times. Antigen: not known. Germline loops: CDR1 SGHTS, CDR2 YDEGEE. This CDR3 comprises 13 residues. Trimming shortened V by 3 bases and J by 0 bases, and 6 bases separated the two germline ends. Profiled with immunoSEQ multiplex PCR; TCRdb holds only in-frame clones, not every one. In the table there are about 23,000 clones, about 70% of which are singletons. CD4+ T cells from unexposed donors were obtained before the COVID-19 pandemic (2011-2018). Isolation of CD4+ T cells took place after less than 13 days in culture. As cell numbers allowed, unexposed-donor CD4+ T cells faced SARS-CoV-2 S/N and four cold-coronavirus spikes. PBMCs were plated at fewer than 2.5 million per well in IL-2-containing medium.

This sequence was found in a human donor in good health. Sequenced input: CD4+ T cells from PBMCs, cultured in vitro. J is TRBJ1-2 and V is TRBV5-8; no reliable D call. The CDR3 here is CASSSRSNYGYTF. CDR3 nucleotide sequence: TGTGCCAGCAGCTCCCGATCTAACTATGGCTACACCTTC.